This T cell receptor (beta chain) was sequenced in a study of T cells in localized non-small cell lung cancer. Comments on this clone: Antigen: not known.

Produced via immunoSEQ multiplex PCR; TCRdb's table is partial and in-frame only. The sample has 130,000 or so clones; roughly 90% are singletons. Whole-study findings and limits: Only one tumor region was sequenced, so heterogeneity remains possible. Paired adjacent lung recovered a median around 59 of the top 100 tumor clones. Highest T cell clonality was seen in uninvolved adjacent lung, surpassing that measured in tumor. Higher blood T cell density went with longer overall survival.

Trimming cost V 2 bases and J 6 bases, with 19 bases left between them. Per germline, CDR1 GTSNPN and CDR2 SVGIG (reference sequence). The CDR3 is 16 amino acids. The TCR originated in a female donor over 55 with stage I lung adenocarcinoma. This sequence joins TRBV30 and TRBJ2-2; D is possibly TRBD1 or TRBD2 (5 bases each). The specimen comprised peripheral blood, sampled before any cancer treatment. In nucleotides, the CDR3 is TGTGCCTGGAGTACGTTAGCAGGGACCTGGGCCGGGGAGCTGTTTTTT. Protein: CAWSTLAGTWAGELFF.